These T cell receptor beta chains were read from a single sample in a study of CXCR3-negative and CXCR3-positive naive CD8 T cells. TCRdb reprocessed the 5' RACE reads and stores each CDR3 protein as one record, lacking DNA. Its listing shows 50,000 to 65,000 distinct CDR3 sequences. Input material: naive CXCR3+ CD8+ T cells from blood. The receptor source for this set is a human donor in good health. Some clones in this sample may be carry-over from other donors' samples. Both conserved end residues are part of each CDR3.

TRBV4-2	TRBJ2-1	CASSQDRSGGADEQFF
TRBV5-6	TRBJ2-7	CASSLNGFPPYEQYF
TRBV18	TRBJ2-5	CASSPGTSGGKTQYF
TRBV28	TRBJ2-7	CASSFARHGTGGPYLYEQYF
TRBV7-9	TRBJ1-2	CASSLVSGQGARGYTF
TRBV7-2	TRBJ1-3	CASSLGSGALAGNTIYF
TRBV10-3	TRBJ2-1	CAITPGDRSYNEQFF
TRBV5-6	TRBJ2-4	CASSLRYRGPLAKNIQYF
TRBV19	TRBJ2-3	CASTAGGTTDTQYF
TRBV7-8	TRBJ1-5	CASSLRVDNQPQHF